This TCR beta chain was captured in a study of OX40 agonist ivuxolimab in advanced cancers. The assay was immunoSEQ multiplex PCR, and TCRdb's table has in-frame clones only and misses some. The repertoire holds about 81,000 clones, around 93% seen once, with over 11% in the top ten. Germline V gene lookup returns CDR1 SGDLS and CDR2 YYNGEE. The CDR3 is 15 amino acids. The trim removed 4 bases at V and 10 bases at J, leaving 9 bases unmatched. The rearrangement joins TRBV9 to TRBJ2-1, with 12 nucleotides matching TRBD2. Specimen: CD4+ or CD8+ T cells sorted from blood, collected in a trial of the OX40 agonist ivuxolimab. This TCR was sampled from an adult with an advanced solid tumor such as melanoma, head and neck, liver or kidney cancer. CDR3 coding DNA: TGTGCCAGCAGCCTCCTAGCGGGAGGGCTCTTAGAGCAGTTCTTC. Translating it yields CASSLLAGGLLEQFF.